This T cell receptor beta chain stems from a study of cytomegalovirus exposure and HLA in healthy donors listed by TCRdb under 2017. Study-wide context: According to an earlier analysis of 587 of the donors, about 190 million T cells yielded over 90 million unique TCR beta sequences and 250 to 350 Gb of sequence data. Both class I and class II loci were covered by HLA typing, at four-digit resolution. Five DR-DQ haplotypes were handled as single units for association and clustering, since linkage in the cohort was strong. An earlier analysis of 450 to 750 of the donors used high-throughput TCR beta sequencing to judge whether each TCR beta V gene segment behaved as functional or pseudogenic. A separate validation cohort of about 110 different subjects was used in addition to the approximately 700-subject first cohort. To study patterns of TCR occurrence, a later analysis re-analyzed previously published TCR beta repertoires from more than 550 donors and added high-resolution HLA genotyping. The study used immunosequencing to profile the T cell repertoires of more than 650 subjects and linked those repertoires to cytomegalovirus serostatus. Every repertoire in the discovery cohort had been generated on one and the same sequencing platform. Among the approximately 400 genotyped donors, roughly 80% belonged to the genetic ancestry cluster associated with self-reported Caucasian donors. An early release that covered more than 550 HLA-typed donors contained 300 to 350 gigabases of sequencing data and around 85 million unique TCR sequences. Donor age, sex, ethnicity and CMV serostatus were compiled alongside the repertoire data. Across about 380 genotyped donors of the cohort, an average of 235,054 unique TCR beta nucleotide sequences per donor were sequenced, and roughly 18% of those sequences were non-productive. In a later genetic analysis, genome-wide SNP genotypes for about 55% of the roughly 670 donors were used, and that subset was treated as a discovery cohort. Rather than drawing on any new phenotypic data, the later analysis identified candidate immune exposures from TCR beta sequences and the way those sequences occurred across donors. To predict cytomegalovirus infection status, the study brought together high-throughput TCR immunosequencing, statistical association of individual TCRs with disease status, and machine learning. The study aimed to test whether signatures of past pathogen exposure could be identified by cataloging public T cell receptors. The number of typed donors differed by locus: about 620-630 for A, B, C, DRB1 and DQB1; about 520 for DQA1; 606 for DPA1; and some 430 for DPB1. Paper-wide results and their limitations: Sequencing depth was assumed to be roughly uniform across donors in the presence/absence analyses, though that assumption may not hold. While some public TCRs were present in many individuals, most TCR sequences turned up only very rarely across donors. In an earlier analysis of under 600 of the donors, most TCR beta V segments were observed in productive rearrangements about 87% or about 30% of the time, broadly matching IMGT annotations. Strong co-occurrence of HLA alleles, especially DR and DQ, made assigning TCR associations to individual alleles difficult. Linkage disequilibrium might explain the correlated functional status among segregating V segments, but an unknown experimental factor could not be excluded. This cohort had only TCR beta chains sequenced, and the lack of alpha or paired-chain data limited which features could be detected. The authors suggested that the approach could potentially be generalized to other disease states and immunological phenotypes. The classifier was reported to diagnose cytomegalovirus status with high specificity and sensitivity in both the original and validation cohorts. In a later analysis, several top co-occurrence clusters were reported to appear linked to parvovirus B19, influenza, CMV and Epstein-Barr virus. The study listed 164 TCR beta chains as associated with cytomegalovirus. A later analysis found that most CMV-associated TCR beta chains appeared HLA-restricted, with HLA associations seemingly driven largely by CMV exposure. About 15 rarely observed V segments, including chromosome 9 orphons, were excluded from the earlier analysis of approximately 600 of the donors because counts were too low. HLA typing was unavailable for some donors at each locus, so association tests used only the typed subset. Three of the identified cytomegalovirus-associated TCR beta chains were confirmed in vitro to be specific for cytomegalovirus antigens. According to a later analysis, TCR association rates differed among HLA loci, with DRB1 alleles showing the most associated TCRs and HLA-C alleles showing the fewest. At a false discovery rate of 0.05, a later analysis linked around 15,000 TCR beta sequences to specific HLA alleles. The 87-base-pair reads could not distinguish some IMGT-functional V segments, including TRBV6-2 and TRBV6-3, so those segments were excluded. According to a later genetic analysis, donors in an Asian-associated ancestry cluster had fewer N-insertions in productive TCRs than the roughly 700-donor mean. CMV serostatus was the only immune exposure information available for the cohort. In a later genetic analysis, a missense DCLRE1C variant was associated with V-gene and J-gene trimming of TCR beta chains, and the association was replicated in an independent cohort. Compared with equally common non-associated chains, HLA-associated TCR beta chains in a later analysis were more clonally expanded and had lower generation probabilities. A further reported finding was that TCR beta sequences accurately predicted the HLA-A and HLA-B alleles for most subjects in the first cohort. A cluster of highly shared sequence variants was judged likely to be a technical artifact of the sequencing pipeline.

From the cysteine up to the phenylalanine, the CDR3 has a length of 14 residues. Just CDR3 DNA is preserved here, 42 bases in frame from base 1. The germline V gene yields SGHTA for CDR1 and FQGNSA for CDR2. Between the V and J ends, shortened by 1 base and 12 bases respectively, the junction contains 13 bases. The cohort was made up of under 800 healthy bone marrow donors. At the time of sampling, every cohort member was nominally healthy, though immune exposures that went unrecorded were likely present. The donor was CMV seronegative and belonged to the group of around 400 seronegative cohort members. A peripheral blood sample was provided by each donor, and peripheral blood mononuclear cells were used for TCR beta sequencing. The Qiagen DNeasy Blood Extraction Kit was used to extract genomic DNA from the blood cell samples. The library was built by means of the immunoSEQ multiplex PCR assay. For the multiplex PCR, a mixture combining 60 forward primers for TCR Vbeta segments and 13 reverse primers for TCR Jbeta segments was used. The CDR3 region of rearranged TCR beta genes was amplified from genomic DNA with a multiplex PCR assay. On the Illumina HiSeq System, the amplified TCR beta libraries were sequenced as 87-base-pair reads. Turning to the authors' computational methods: In a later analysis, around 80 million unique TCR beta chains were counted across the 650 to 700 repertoires, and approximately 11 million of these chains were shared by at least two donors. To remove PCR and sequencing errors, raw reads were error-corrected and collapsed into unique sequences using a nearest-neighbor algorithm that merged closely related sequences. CDR3 sequences were aligned to IMGT reference sequences to assign V, D and J gene segments. For a sequence to be retained, a match of at least six nucleotides to both a V gene segment and a J gene segment was required. A rearrangement counted as productive if the CDR3 had no stop codons and remained in frame with V and J, and every other rearrangement counted as non-productive. CDR3 was defined by IMGT convention, running from the second conserved V-encoded cysteine to the conserved J-encoded phenylalanine. The earlier analysis of a few hundred of the donors excluded any sequence lacking an unambiguous match to a single V gene segment. An earlier analysis of several hundred of the donors classified V segments as functional when productive rearrangements were above 56.7% and as segregating when the standard deviation between donors was above 5%. A statistical classification framework was developed to diagnose cytomegalovirus status using the catalog of TCR beta chain sequences. A later analysis assigned V and J genes by comparing TCR nucleotide sequences with IMGT/GENE-DB human TR gene sequences. A later analysis assigned CDR3 sequences and most-parsimonious VDJ recombination scenarios with the TCRdist pipeline. In a later analysis, each TCR beta chain was defined by its CDR3 amino acid sequence together with its V-gene family, and reads without a unique V-gene family were excluded. A later analysis removed several hundred highly shared, low-generation-probability nucleotide sequences to deal with suspected cross-contamination and a sequencing artifact. A later analysis calculated a clonal expansion index for each public chain from normalized within-repertoire ranks of inferred template counts. In a later analysis, generation probabilities were computed with a VDJ recombination model fitted to out-of-frame rearrangements, and the resulting probabilities were checked against IGoR. In a later analysis, hypergeometric tests were used to score TCR-TCR, TCR-HLA and TCR-CMV co-occurrence, with a repertoire-size bias correction applied to TCR pairs. In a later analysis, false discovery rates were estimated by permuting HLA or CMV assignments 20 times. In a later analysis, co-occurring TCRs were grouped using DBSCAN, with TCRdist sequence similarity added in when clustering inside HLA-allele-positive subsets. Co-occurrence clustering excluded repertoires with fewer than 30,000 or more than 120,000 public chains, plus five with anomalous nucleotide sharing. TCRdb carries this immuneACCESS record with in-frame sequences only. Its versions omit some clonotypes, under half of them owing to an unresolved V gene in the studies checked, with the rest unexplained. The D gene and trimming were derived from the DNA, and the V and J assignments and clone size from that table. The sample table holds 140,000 to 150,000 clones, of which around 90% were seen once. Roughly 0.53% of the sample lies in the top ten.

Of note for this clone: Its antigen is still unknown. One base away there is no much larger clone; base qualities are not given.

The material sequenced was PBMCs. The chain is assembled from TRBV7-2 and TRBJ2-6; tentative D gene TRBD2, with 5 bases matching. This receptor was identified in a woman aged 35 to 49 in good health and CMV-seronegative. CDR3 region: CASSLGTGFIVLTF. The nucleotide sequence is given as TGTGCCAGCAGCTTAGGGACTGGCTTTATCGTCCTGACTTTC.